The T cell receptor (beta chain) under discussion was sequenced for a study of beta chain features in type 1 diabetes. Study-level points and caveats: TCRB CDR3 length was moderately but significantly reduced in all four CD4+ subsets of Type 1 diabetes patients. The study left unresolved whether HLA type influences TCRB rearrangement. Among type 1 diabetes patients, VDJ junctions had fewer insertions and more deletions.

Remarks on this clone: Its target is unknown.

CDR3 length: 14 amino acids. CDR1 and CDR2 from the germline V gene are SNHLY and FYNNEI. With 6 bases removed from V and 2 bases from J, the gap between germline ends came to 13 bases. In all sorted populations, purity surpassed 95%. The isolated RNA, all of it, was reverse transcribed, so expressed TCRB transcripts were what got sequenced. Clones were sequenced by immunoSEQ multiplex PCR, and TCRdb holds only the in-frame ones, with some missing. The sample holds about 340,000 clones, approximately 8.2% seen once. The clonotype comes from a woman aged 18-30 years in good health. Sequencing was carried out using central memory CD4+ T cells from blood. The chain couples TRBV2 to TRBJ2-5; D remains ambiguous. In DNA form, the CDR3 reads TGTGCCAGCAGGTATGGGTCTAGGCAAGAGACCCAGTACTTC. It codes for CASRYGSRQETQYF.